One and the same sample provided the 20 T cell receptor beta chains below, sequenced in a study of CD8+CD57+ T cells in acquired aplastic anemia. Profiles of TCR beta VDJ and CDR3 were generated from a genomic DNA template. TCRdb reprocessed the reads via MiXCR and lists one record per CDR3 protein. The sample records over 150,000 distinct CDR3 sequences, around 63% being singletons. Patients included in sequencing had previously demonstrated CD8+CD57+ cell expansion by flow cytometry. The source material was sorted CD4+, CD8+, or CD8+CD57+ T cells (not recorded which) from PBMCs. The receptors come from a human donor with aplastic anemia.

The CDR3 sequence: CSARDIRGNPYMGEQYF. As DNA, the CDR3 is TGCAGTGCTAGAGATATTAGGGGGAACCCATATATGGGCGAGCAGTACTTC. V gene TRBV20-1 combines with J gene TRBJ2-7, with D possibly matching TRBD1 (6 bases). This CDR3 spans 17 amino acids. V lost 0 bases to trimming and J lost 6 bases, with 24 bases between them. Per the germline V gene, CDR1 is DFQATT and CDR2 is SNEGSKA (reference sequence).

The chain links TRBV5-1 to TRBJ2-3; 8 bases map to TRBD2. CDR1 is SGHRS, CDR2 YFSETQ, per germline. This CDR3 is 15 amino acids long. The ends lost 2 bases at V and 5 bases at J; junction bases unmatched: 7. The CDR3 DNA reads TGCGCCAGCAGCTTTGGAGCGGGGGAGAGAGATACGCAGTATTTT. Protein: CASSFGAGERDTQYF. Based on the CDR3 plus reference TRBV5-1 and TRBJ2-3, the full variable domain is KAGVTQTPRYLIKTRGQQVTLSCSPISGHRSVSWYQQTPGQGLQFLFEYFSETQRNKGNFPGRFSGRQFSNSRSEMNVSTLELGDSALYLCASSFGAGERDTQYFGPGTRLTVL.

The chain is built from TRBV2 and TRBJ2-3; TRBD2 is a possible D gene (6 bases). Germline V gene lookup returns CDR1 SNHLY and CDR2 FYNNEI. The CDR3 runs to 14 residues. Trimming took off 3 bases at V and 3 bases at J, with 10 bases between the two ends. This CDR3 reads CASSDRLATDTQYF. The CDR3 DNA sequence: TGTGCCAGCAGTGATCGGCTAGCGACAGATACGCAGTATTTT.

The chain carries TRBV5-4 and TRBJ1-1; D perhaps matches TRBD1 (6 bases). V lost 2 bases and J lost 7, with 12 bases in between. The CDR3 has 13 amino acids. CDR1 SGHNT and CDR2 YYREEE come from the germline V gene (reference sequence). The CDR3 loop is CASSLDKGGEAFF. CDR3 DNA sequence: TGTGCCAGCAGCTTAGACAAAGGGGGTGAAGCTTTCTTT.

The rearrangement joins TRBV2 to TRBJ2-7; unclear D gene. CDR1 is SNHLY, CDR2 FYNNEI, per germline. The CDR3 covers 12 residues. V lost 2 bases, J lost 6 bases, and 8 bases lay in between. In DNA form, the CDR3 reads TGTGCCAGCAGTGAAAGAACAGCCGAGCAGTACTTC. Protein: CASSERTAEQYF.

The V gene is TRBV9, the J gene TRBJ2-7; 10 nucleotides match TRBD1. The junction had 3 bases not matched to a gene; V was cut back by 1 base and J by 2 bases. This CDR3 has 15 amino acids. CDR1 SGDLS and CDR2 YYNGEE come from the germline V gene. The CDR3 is CASSVTGQGAYEQYF. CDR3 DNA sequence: TGTGCCAGCAGCGTAACAGGACAGGGGGCCTACGAGCAGTACTTC.

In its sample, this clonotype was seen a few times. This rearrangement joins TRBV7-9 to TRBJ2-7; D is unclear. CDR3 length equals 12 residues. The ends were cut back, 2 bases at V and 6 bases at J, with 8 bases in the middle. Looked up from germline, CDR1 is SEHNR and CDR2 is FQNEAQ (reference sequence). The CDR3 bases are TGTGCCAGCAGCTTAACTGCAAGCGAGCAGTACTTC. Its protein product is CASSLTASEQYF.

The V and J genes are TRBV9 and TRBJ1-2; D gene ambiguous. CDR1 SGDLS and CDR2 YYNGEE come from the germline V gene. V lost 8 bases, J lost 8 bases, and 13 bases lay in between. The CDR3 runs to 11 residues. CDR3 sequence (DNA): TGTGCCAGTCGGCGTCCTCAAGGCTACACCTTC. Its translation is CASRRPQGYTF.

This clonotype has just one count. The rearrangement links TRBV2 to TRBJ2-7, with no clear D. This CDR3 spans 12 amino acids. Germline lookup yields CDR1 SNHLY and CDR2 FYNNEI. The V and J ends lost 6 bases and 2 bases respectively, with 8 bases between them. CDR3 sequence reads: CASSYTTYEQYF. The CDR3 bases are TGTGCCAGCAGCTACACGACCTACGAGCAGTACTTC.

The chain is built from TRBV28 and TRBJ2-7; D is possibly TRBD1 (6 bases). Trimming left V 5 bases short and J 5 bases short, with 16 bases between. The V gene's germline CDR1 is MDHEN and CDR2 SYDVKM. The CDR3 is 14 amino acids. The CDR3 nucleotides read TGTGCCAGCAGTCGAAACCCCAGGGGAAACGAGCAGTACTTC. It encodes CASSRNPRGNEQYF.

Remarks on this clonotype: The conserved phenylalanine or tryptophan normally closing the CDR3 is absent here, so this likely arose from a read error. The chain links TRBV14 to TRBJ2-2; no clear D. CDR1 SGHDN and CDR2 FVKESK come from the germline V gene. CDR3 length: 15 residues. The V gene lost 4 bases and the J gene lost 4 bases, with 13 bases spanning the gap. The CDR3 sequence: CASSPAAGGTGELFL. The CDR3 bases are TGTGCCAGCAGCCCAGCCGCAGGTGGCACCGGGGAGCTGTTTTTG.

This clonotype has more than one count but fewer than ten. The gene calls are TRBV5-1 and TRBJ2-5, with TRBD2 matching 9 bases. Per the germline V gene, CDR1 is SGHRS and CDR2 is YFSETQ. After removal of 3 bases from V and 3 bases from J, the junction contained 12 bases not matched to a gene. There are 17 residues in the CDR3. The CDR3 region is CASSSAGGGGAEETQYF. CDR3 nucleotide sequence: TGCGCCAGCAGCTCAGCGGGTGGCGGGGGGGCGGAAGAGACCCAGTACTTC. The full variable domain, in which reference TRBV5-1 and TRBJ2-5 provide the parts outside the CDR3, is KAGVTQTPRYLIKTRGQQVTLSCSPISGHRSVSWYQQTPGQGLQFLFEYFSETQRNKGNFPGRFSGRQFSNSRSEMNVSTLELGDSALYLCASSSAGGGGAEETQYFGPGTRLLVL.

The CDR3 DNA sequence: TGTGCCATCAGTGGCCAGGGGACAGATACGCAGTATTTT. The encoded protein is CAISGQGTDTQYF. The V and J genes are TRBV10-3 and TRBJ2-3, with D perhaps matching TRBD1 (6 bases). The CDR3 spans 13 residues. Germline V gene sequence: CDR1 ENHRY, CDR2 SYGVKD. Trimming took off 4 bases at V and 3 bases at J, with 8 bases between the two ends.

The CDR3 coding sequence is TGTGCCAGCAGCTTACGGCAGTTGGGCTACACAGATACGCAGTATTTT. Translating gives CASSLRQLGYTDTQYF. V gene TRBV7-2 combines with J gene TRBJ2-3; D unresolved. The CDR3 has 16 residues. Trimming shortened V by 2 bases and J by 2 bases, and 14 bases separated the two germline ends. Germline CDR1 SGHTA, CDR2 FQGNSA.

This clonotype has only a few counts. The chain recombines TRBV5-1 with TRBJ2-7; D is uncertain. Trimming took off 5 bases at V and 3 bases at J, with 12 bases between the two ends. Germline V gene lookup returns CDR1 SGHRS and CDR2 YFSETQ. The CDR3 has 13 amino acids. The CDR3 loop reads CASSGPANYEQYF. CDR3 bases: TGCGCCAGCAGTGGACCGGCCAACTACGAGCAGTACTTC.

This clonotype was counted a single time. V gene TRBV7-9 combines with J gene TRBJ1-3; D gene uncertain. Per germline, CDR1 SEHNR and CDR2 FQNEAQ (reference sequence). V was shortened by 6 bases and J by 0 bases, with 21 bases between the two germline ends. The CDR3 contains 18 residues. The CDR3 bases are TGTGCCAGCAGTCTCGGACTCAACCTGGGAGTCTCTGGAAACACCATATATTTT. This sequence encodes CASSLGLNLGVSGNTIYF.

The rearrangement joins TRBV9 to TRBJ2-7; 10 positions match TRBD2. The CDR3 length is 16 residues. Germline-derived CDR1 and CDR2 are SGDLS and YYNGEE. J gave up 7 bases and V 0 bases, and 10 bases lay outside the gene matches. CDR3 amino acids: CASSVEFTSGIEEQYF. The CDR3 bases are TGTGCCAGCAGCGTAGAATTCACTAGCGGGATCGAAGAGCAGTACTTC.

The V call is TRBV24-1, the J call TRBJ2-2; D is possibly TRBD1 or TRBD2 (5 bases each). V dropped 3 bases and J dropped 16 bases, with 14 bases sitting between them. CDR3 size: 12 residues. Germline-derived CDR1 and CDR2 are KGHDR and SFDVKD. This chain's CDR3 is CATSDLGTVPFF. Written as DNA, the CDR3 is TGTGCCACCAGTGATCTAGGGACGGTGCCGTTTTTT.

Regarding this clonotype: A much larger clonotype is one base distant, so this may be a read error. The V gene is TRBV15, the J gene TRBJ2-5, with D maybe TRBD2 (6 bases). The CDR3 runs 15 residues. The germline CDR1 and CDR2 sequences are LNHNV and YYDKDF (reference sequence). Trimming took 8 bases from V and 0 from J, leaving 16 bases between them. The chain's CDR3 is CATGIHGRYQETQYF. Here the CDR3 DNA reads TGTGCCACCGGCATCCACGGGAGATACCAAGAGACCCAGTACTTC.

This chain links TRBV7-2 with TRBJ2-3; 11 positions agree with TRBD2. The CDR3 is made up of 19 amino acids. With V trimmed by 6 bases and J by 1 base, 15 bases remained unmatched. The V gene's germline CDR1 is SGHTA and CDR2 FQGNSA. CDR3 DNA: TGTGCCAGCAGTCAACCGGGACTAGCGGACGGCCCCCGCACAGATACGCAGTATTTT. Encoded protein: CASSQPGLADGPRTDTQYF.